The rows below give T cell receptor beta chains drawn from one sample of a study of blood T cell repertoires in COVID-19. Using immunoSEQ multiplex PCR, the repertoire was profiled, and TCRdb retains in-frame clones only, with some absent. The table includes 150,000 to 200,000 clones, approximately 83% detected once. The sample taken for sequencing was peripheral blood. The receptors derive from a human donor with acute or convalescent COVID-19. The donor label of this sample is uncertain. The CDR3 runs from the conserved cysteine through the conserved F or W. D genes are given only for firm matches. The listing skips clone size in some rows; elsewhere it reads once, few, many or a size class.

TRBJ1-1 | TRBD1 | TRBV6-5 | once | TGTGCCAGCCTAGGGGGCTCCTTGAACACTGAAGCTTTCTTT | CASLGGSLNTEAFF
TRBJ1-2 | TRBD1 | TRBV2 | . | TGTGCCAGCAGCCTGTGGACAGGGGGCTATGGCTACACCTTC | CASSLWTGGYGYTF
TRBJ1-1 | . | TRBV6-6 | . | TGTGCCAGCAGTTACTCGCCAGGGCGGAGTACTGAAGCTTTCTTT | CASSYSPGRSTEAFF
TRBJ2-7 | . | TRBV20-1 | . | TGCAGTGCTAGTATACTAGCCGTTGGTACCTACGAGCAGTACTTC | CSASILAVGTYEQYF
TRBJ2-3 | . | TRBV5-1 | . | TGCGCCAGCAGCTTGCGCCCTACCCCAGATACGCAGTATTTT | CASSLRPTPDTQYF
TRBJ1-2 | TRBD1 | TRBV18 | . | TGTGCCAGCTCACCAACAGGGGACTATGGCTACACCTTC | CASSPTGDYGYTF
TRBJ2-5 | TRBD2 | TRBV2 | . | TGTGCCAGCAGCCCAGGACTAGCGTTGGAGACCCAGTACTTC | CASSPGLALETQYF
TRBJ2-7 | TRBD2 | TRBV5-4 | . | TGTGCCAGCAGCCTCAAGACTAGCGGGAGTGGATACGAGCAGTACTTC | CASSLKTSGSGYEQYF
TRBJ2-1 | TRBD2 | TRBV19 | . | TGTGCCAGTAGTGCTAGGACTAGCGGGAGAAACGATGAGCAGTTCTTC | CASSARTSGRNDEQFF
TRBJ1-3 | TRBD1 | TRBV12-3/TRBV12-4 | . | TGTGCCAGCAGATCACAGGGGCGTGACACCATATATTTT | CASRSQGRDTIYF
TRBJ2-6 | TRBD1 | TRBV25-1 | . | TGTGCCAGCAGCAATGACAGGGCCTCCCACTCTGGGGCCAACGTCCTGACTTTC | CASSNDRASHSGANVLTF
TRBJ1-4 | TRBD1 | TRBV5-6 | . | TGTGCCAGCATCCACAGGGGGATTAGGGAAAAACTGTTTTTT | CASIHRGIREKLFF
TRBJ2-1 | TRBD1 | TRBV5-1 | . | TGCGCCAGCAGCTTGACAGGGGGCGTCTACAATGAGCAGTTCTTC | CASSLTGGVYNEQFF
TRBJ1-1 | . | TRBV12-2 | . | TGTGCAAGTCGCTTAACCGGGGGGGCGGCTTTCTTT | CASRLTGGAAFF
TRBJ1-2 | . | TRBV6-1 | . | TGTGCCAGCAGTGAACAAAGAAGGAGTATCTATGGCTACACCTTC | CASSEQRRSIYGYTF
TRBJ1-2 | TRBD1 | TRBV30 | . | TGTGCCTGGAGTACCCGGACAGGGGGCCTCACCTTC | CAWSTRTGGLTF
TRBJ1-5 | . | TRBV28 | . | TGTGCCAGCAGTTTATACTGGCAAACAACAGGTCAGCCCCAGCATTTT | CASSLYWQTTGQPQHF
TRBJ1-4 | TRBD1 | TRBV4-1 | once | TGCGCCAGCAGCCAAGAGGGGCCAGGGGGTAATGAAAAACTGTTTTTT | CASSQEGPGGNEKLFF
TRBJ1-2 | TRBD1 | TRBV19 | once | TGTGCCAGTAGTACCCTGACAGGGATCTATGGCTACACCTTC | CASSTLTGIYGYTF
TRBJ2-1 | . | TRBV30 | . | TGTGCCTGGAGTGCGGGGATCTCCTACAATGAGCAGTTCTTC | CAWSAGISYNEQFF
TRBJ2-5 | TRBD2 | TRBV5-1 | once | TGCGCCAGCAGCTCACGACTAGCGGGAGGGCCAGAGGAGACCCAGTACTTC | CASSSRLAGGPEETQYF
TRBJ1-2 | TRBD1 | TRBV7-9 | . | TGTGCCAGCAGCTTAGCGGGGACAGGGCATGGCTACACCTTC | CASSLAGTGHGYTF
TRBJ1-2 | . | TRBV5-1 | . | TGCGCCAGCAGCCCGGGGGAGGGAGAGTATGGCTACACCTTC | CASSPGEGEYGYTF
TRBJ2-7 | . | TRBV29-1 | once | TGCAGCGTGGCGGGGTGGGGCGAGCAGTACTTC | CSVAGWGEQYF
TRBJ2-1 | TRBD2 | TRBV2 | . | TGTGCCAGCAGCGTACCTCCCGGGAGGGGGAACAATGAGCAGTTCTTC | CASSVPPGRGNNEQFF
TRBJ2-7 | TRBD2 | TRBV5-1 | . | TGCGCCAGCAGCTTGGGAGCGGGGGGGCAGTACGAGCAGTACTTC | CASSLGAGGQYEQYF
TRBJ2-1 | . | TRBV6-1 | few | TGTGCCAGCAGTGATCTAATGTGGGGGGAGTCCTACAATGAGCAGTTCTTC | CASSDLMWGESYNEQFF
TRBJ1-2 | TRBD1 | TRBV19 | . | TGTGCCAGTGGTTCGGACAGGGCCCTCTATGGCTACACCTTC | CASGSDRALYGYTF
TRBJ1-4 | TRBD1 | TRBV28 | . | TGTGCCAGCAGGGCGCAGGGGGCAGGTGGTAATGAAAAACTGTTTTTT | CASRAQGAGGNEKLFF
TRBJ1-5 | . | TRBV7-8 | . | TGTGCCAGCAGCTTATATAGCGCAGGGGTGGAGGCCCAGCATTTT | CASSLYSAGVEAQHF
TRBJ1-4 | TRBD1 | TRBV6-1 | . | TGTGCCAGCAGTGAAAGTCAGGGGGGTGAAAAACTGTTTTTT | CASSESQGGEKLFF
TRBJ1-4 | TRBD1 | TRBV2 | . | TGTGCCAGCAGCGTTACCCTCCCGGGACAGCAGGGAGAAAAACTGTTTTTT | CASSVTLPGQQGEKLFF
TRBJ1-5 | TRBD1 | TRBV19 | . | TGTGCCAGTAGTCCGTGGGGACAGGGGTCGTATCAGCCCCAGCATTTT | CASSPWGQGSYQPQHF
TRBJ1-2 | TRBD1 | TRBV7-8 | . | TGTGCCAGCAGCCCCCGCGAGACAGGGGCAGGCTACACCTTC | CASSPRETGAGYTF
TRBJ1-6 | TRBD1 | TRBV9 | many | TGTGCCAGCAGCGTAGGTACAGGGGATTCACCCCTCCACTTT | CASSVGTGDSPLHF
TRBJ2-7 | TRBD2 | TRBV6-6 | . | TGTGCCAGCAGTCCTACTAGCGGGAGAATGCAGCAGTACTTC | CASSPTSGRMQQYF
TRBJ1-3 | TRBD1 | TRBV6-5 | once | TGTGCCAGCAGTTTTACAGGGGGCTCGGGGGACACCATATATTTT | CASSFTGGSGDTIYF